One T cell receptor (beta chain) is described in this entry. This clone was counted between two and nine times. Its antigen is not yet known. The sample holds no much larger clone one base away, and base qualities are not on file. The cohort consisted of 650 to 850 healthy bone marrow donors. At the time of sampling, all cohort members were nominally healthy, though unrecorded immune exposures were likely present. The donor was CMV seronegative and was included in the group of around 320 seronegative cohort members. Each donor provided a peripheral blood sample, and peripheral blood mononuclear cells were used for TCR beta sequencing. Genomic DNA was extracted from the blood cell samples with the Qiagen DNeasy Blood Extraction Kit. The method was the immunoSEQ multiplex PCR assay. The multiplex PCR relied on a mix of 60 forward primers for TCR Vbeta segments and 13 reverse primers for TCR Jbeta segments. A multiplex PCR assay on genomic DNA amplified the CDR3 region of rearranged TCR beta genes. The amplified TCR beta libraries were sequenced on the Illumina HiSeq System as 87-base-pair reads. In the paper's pipeline: A later analysis tallied 75 million to 85 million unique TCR beta chains across the 610 or so repertoires, and around 9.9 million of those chains were shared by two or more donors. Raw reads were error-corrected and collapsed into unique sequences with a nearest-neighbor algorithm that merged closely related sequences to remove PCR and sequencing errors. To assign V, D and J gene segments, CDR3 sequences were aligned to IMGT reference sequences. For a sequence to be retained, at least a six-nucleotide match to both a V gene segment and a J gene segment was required. Rearrangements were called productive when the CDR3 lacked stop codons and stayed in frame with V and J; all others were non-productive. CDR3 was defined according to IMGT convention as the region running from the second conserved V-encoded cysteine to the conserved J-encoded phenylalanine. The earlier analysis of about 570 of the donors excluded any sequence lacking an unambiguous match to a single V gene segment. In an earlier analysis of 587 of the donors, V segments were called functional above 56.7% productive rearrangements and were called segregating when the between-donor standard deviation exceeded 5%. A statistical classification framework was developed to diagnose cytomegalovirus status using the catalog of TCR beta chain sequences. V and J gene assignment, in a later analysis, came from comparing TCR nucleotide sequences with IMGT/GENE-DB human TR gene sequences. The TCRdist pipeline was used in a later analysis to assign CDR3 sequences and most-parsimonious VDJ recombination scenarios. In a later analysis, each TCR beta chain was defined by its CDR3 amino acid sequence together with its V-gene family, and reads without a unique V-gene family were excluded. A later analysis removed 600 or so highly shared, low-generation-probability nucleotide sequences to deal with suspected cross-contamination and a sequencing artifact. For each public chain, a later analysis derived a clonal expansion index from normalized ranks of inferred template counts within each repertoire. In a later analysis, generation probabilities were computed using a VDJ recombination model fitted to out-of-frame rearrangements, and the results were checked against IGoR. In a later analysis, hypergeometric tests were used to score TCR-TCR, TCR-HLA and TCR-CMV co-occurrence, with a repertoire-size bias correction applied to TCR pairs. False discovery rates were estimated in a later analysis by permuting HLA or CMV assignments 20 times. In a later analysis, co-occurring TCRs were grouped using DBSCAN, with TCRdist sequence similarity added in when clustering inside HLA-allele-positive subsets. Repertoires with fewer than 30,000 or more than 120,000 public chains, plus five repertoires with anomalous nucleotide sharing, were excluded from co-occurrence clustering. Not all clones reach the TCRdb copy of this immuneACCESS table, which keeps in-frame sequences only. Checked studies attribute under half of the gap to unresolved V genes and leave the rest unexplained. The V and J calls and clone size are taken from that table; D and trimming were inferred from the DNA. The sample yields 110,000 or so clones; over 65% were counted once. Of the sample, around 2.7% falls within the top ten clones.

This sample was included in a study of cytomegalovirus exposure and HLA in healthy donors (dated 2017 in TCRdb). Background for the entire study: According to an earlier analysis of a few hundred of the donors, some 180 million T cells yielded approximately 120 million unique TCR beta sequences and 276 Gb of sequence data. A later genetic analysis used genome-wide SNP genotypes for about 60% of the roughly 670 donors, treating that subset as a discovery cohort. A later analysis re-examined previously published TCR beta repertoires from several hundred donors and added high-resolution HLA genotyping to investigate patterns of TCR occurrence. Among about 390 genotyped donors of the cohort, an average of approximately 250,000 unique TCR beta nucleotide sequences were sequenced per donor, roughly 20% of them non-productive. Of the roughly 400 genotyped donors, 81% were placed in the genetic ancestry cluster associated with self-reported Caucasian donors. Roughly 290 gigabases of sequencing data and around 88 million unique TCR sequences made up an early release that covered 640 HLA-typed donors. The study was designed to test whether signatures of past pathogen exposure could be identified by cataloging public T cell receptors. High-throughput TCR immunosequencing, statistical association of individual TCRs with disease status, and machine learning were combined to predict cytomegalovirus infection status. Along with the approximately 700-subject first cohort, a separate validation cohort of over 90 different subjects was used. The later analysis used no new phenotypic data to find candidate immune exposures, relying instead on TCR beta sequences and their occurrence across donors. Several DR-DQ haplotypes were handled as single units for association and clustering because linkage in the cohort was strong. The study profiled the T cell repertoires of under 850 subjects by immunosequencing and related them to cytomegalovirus serostatus. Alongside the repertoire data, information on donor age, sex, ethnicity and CMV serostatus was compiled. Class I and class II HLA loci were covered by the typing at four-digit resolution. Every repertoire in the discovery cohort had been generated on one and the same sequencing platform. In an earlier analysis of around 540 of the donors, high-throughput TCR beta sequencing was used to judge whether each TCR beta V gene segment behaved as functional or pseudogenic. Typing coverage varied by locus: roughly 620-640 donors for A, B, C, DRB1 and DQB1; more than 500 for DQA1; approximately 570 for DPA1; 450 to 480 for DPB1.

What the work shows at the level of the full study, not this receptor alone: The cohort was sequenced for TCR beta chains only, and without alpha or paired-chain data the features that could be detected were limited. Because some donors lacked HLA typing at each locus, the association tests relied only on the typed subset. According to a later analysis, most CMV-associated TCR beta chains appeared to be HLA-restricted, and the HLA associations seemed to be driven largely by CMV exposure. CMV serostatus was the only immune exposure information available for the cohort. An association between a missense DCLRE1C variant and V-gene and J-gene trimming of TCR beta chains was found in a later genetic analysis and replicated in an independent cohort. A cluster of highly shared sequence variants was judged likely to represent a technical artifact of the sequencing pipeline. The earlier analysis of 450 to 700 of the donors excluded approximately 15 rarely observed V segments, including chromosome 9 orphons, because counts were too low. In an earlier analysis of 587 of the donors, most TCR beta V segments appeared in productive rearrangements about 87% or about 30% of the time, broadly matching IMGT annotations. Strong co-occurrence of HLA alleles, especially DR and DQ, made assigning TCR associations to individual alleles difficult. In vitro tests confirmed that three of the cytomegalovirus-associated TCR beta chains recognize cytomegalovirus antigens. Roughly uniform sequencing depth across donors was assumed in presence/absence analyses, although this assumption may not hold. Most TCR sequences were seen in very few donors, while some public TCRs were found in many individuals. At a false discovery rate of 0.05, a later analysis linked some 17,000 TCR beta sequences to specific HLA alleles. Linkage disequilibrium might explain the correlated functional status among segregating V segments, but an unknown experimental factor could not be excluded. Compared with equally common non-associated chains, HLA-associated TCR beta chains in a later analysis were more clonally expanded and had lower generation probabilities. In a later analysis, TCR association rates were found to vary across HLA loci, with the most associated TCRs seen for DRB1 alleles and the fewest for HLA-C alleles. A further reported finding was that TCR beta sequences accurately predicted the HLA-A and HLA-B alleles for most subjects in the first cohort. In a later analysis, several top co-occurrence clusters were reported to appear linked to parvovirus B19, influenza, CMV and Epstein-Barr virus. It was suggested by the authors that the approach could potentially be generalized to other disease states and immunological phenotypes. A total of around 150 TCR beta chains were listed by the study as associated with cytomegalovirus. According to a later genetic analysis, donors in an Asian-associated ancestry cluster had fewer N-insertions in productive TCRs than the approximately 650-donor mean. The classifier was reported to diagnose cytomegalovirus status with high specificity and sensitivity in both the original cohort and the validation cohort.

Sequencing used PBMCs. This TCR derives from a woman aged 18-29 years in good health and CMV-seronegative.

In nucleotide form, the sequence is TGTGCCAGCAGCTTAGTCGGGTCGGGGGTGTTTTTT. The translation is CASSLVGSGVFF. The chain was built from TRBV11-2 and TRBJ1-4; a tentative D call is TRBD1 (5 bases match). From the cysteine through the phenylalanine, the CDR3 covers 12 amino acids. The sequence is cut down to CDR3 DNA, 36 bases in frame from base 1. The germline V gene sets CDR1 to SGHAT and CDR2 to FQNNGV. V loses 1 base, J loses 15 bases, and the germline ends lie 12 bases apart. The reference TRBV11-2 and TRBJ1-4 proteins fill in what lies around the CDR3, so the full variable domain reads EAGVAQSPRYKIIEKRQSVAFWCNPISGHATLYWYQQILGQGPKLLIQFQNNGVVDDSQLPKDRFSAERLKGVDSTLKIQPAKLEDSAVYLCASSLVGSGVFFGSGTQLSVL.